These 6 T cell receptor beta chains came from one sample sequenced in a study of OX40 agonist ivuxolimab in advanced cancers. Clones were sequenced by immunoSEQ multiplex PCR, and TCRdb holds only the in-frame ones, with some missing. The table records some 81,000 clones, around 86% of them present only once. The specimen comprised CD4+ or CD8+ T cells sorted from blood, sampled in a trial of the OX40 agonist ivuxolimab. The origin of the receptors is an adult with an advanced solid tumor such as melanoma, head and neck, liver or kidney cancer.

This clone was counted between two and nine times. The J gene is TRBJ2-5, the V gene TRBV11-1; D gene unclear. This CDR3 region has 14 residues. V dropped 1 base and J dropped 4 bases, with 10 bases sitting between them. Germline CDR1 reads SGHAT; CDR2 reads FQDESV (reference sequence). This CDR3 is CASSLGGWGETQYF. The CDR3 coding sequence is TGTGCCAGCAGCTTAGGCGGATGGGGAGAGACCCAGTACTTC.

The chain uses TRBV7-2 and TRBJ1-5; the match to TRBD1 covers 8 bases. CDR3 length: 16 amino acids. CDR1 is SGHTA, CDR2 FQGNSA, per germline. V trimming: 2 bases; J trimming: 4 bases; junction bases outside the gene matches: 7. The CDR3, as DNA: TGTGCCAGCAGCTTAAACGGACAGGGTTCAAATCAGCCCCAGCATTTT. Translated: CASSLNGQGSNQPQHF.

The genes are TRBV5-1 and TRBJ2-2, with a tentative D call TRBD2 (5 bases). V was trimmed by 10 bases and J by 4 bases, leaving 17 bases between them. From germline, CDR1 is SGHRS and CDR2 YFSETQ. The CDR3 is made up of 14 amino acids. DNA of the CDR3: TGCGCCCGGAGACTACGACCATCCACCGGGGAGCTGTTTTTT. Translation: CARRLRPSTGELFF. The variable domain in full, with the rest retrieved from reference TRBV5-1 and TRBJ2-2, is KAGVTQTPRYLIKTRGQQVTLSCSPISGHRSVSWYQQTPGQGLQFLFEYFSETQRNKGNFPGRFSGRQFSNSRSEMNVSTLELGDSALYLCARRLRPSTGELFFGEGSRLTVL.

V and J are TRBV27 and TRBJ2-4, with 7 bases lining up with TRBD1. The V gene's germline CDR1 is MNHEY and CDR2 SMNVEV (reference sequence). This CDR3 has 15 amino acids. V shed 5 bases, J shed 5 bases, and the junction held 9 bases outside the gene matches. The CDR3, as DNA: TGTGCCAGCAGTAACAGGGGATTAGGCCAAAACATTCAGTACTTC. It specifies CASSNRGLGQNIQYF.

The chain combines TRBV2 with TRBJ2-1, with TRBD2 matching over 11 bases. Per germline, CDR1 SNHLY and CDR2 FYNNEI. Unmatched junction bases numbered 16, after V lost 1 base and J lost 14 bases. This CDR3 is 17 amino acids long. For the CDR3, the DNA is TGTGCCAGCAGTGAAGGTCTGGGACTAGCGGTTCAAGCCTGGAAGTTCTTC. Its protein product is CASSEGLGLAVQAWKFF.

The chain joins TRBV19 to TRBJ2-1; no clear D. The germline CDR1 and CDR2 sequences are LNHDA and SQIVND (reference sequence). The CDR3 extends over 13 amino acids. V lost 2 bases, J lost 6 bases, and 8 bases lay in between. The CDR3 coding sequence is TGTGCCAGTAGTATAAAACGGATCAATGAGCAGTTCTTC. Translating gives CASSIKRINEQFF.